One sample yielded the 14 T cell receptor beta chains listed below, sequenced in a study of metastatic and nonmetastatic thyroid tumors. TCRdb reassembled clones from the PCR reads with MiXCR. The table lists more than 65,000 clones, 11% to 15% of them singletons. Ahead of thyroid surgery, no patient had received treatment of any kind. The sequenced sample consisted of blood. Receptors were obtained from a male donor with papillary thyroid cancer or a benign thyroid nodule (not recorded which). Some clones in this sample may be carry-over from other donors' samples.

V and J are TRBV29-1 and TRBJ2-1; D perhaps matches TRBD2 (6 bases). Trimming shortened V by 4 bases and J by 8 bases, and 21 bases separated the two germline ends. Germline CDR1 SQVTM, CDR2 ANQGSEA. This CDR3 has 15 amino acids. The CDR3 coding sequence is TGCAGCGTTGTCCCCTCTAGCGTGAGAGGTGATGAGCAGTTCTTC. Translating it yields CSVVPSSVRGDEQFF.

This clone was seen repeatedly, ten times or more. The chain has TRBV5-1 and TRBJ1-1; maybe TRBD1 (5 bases). V lost 0 bases to trimming and J lost 3 bases, with 12 bases between them. Germline values: CDR1 SGHRS, CDR2 YFSETQ. CDR3 length equals 15 residues. CDR3 sequence reads: CASSLGGAQDTEAFF. In nucleotides, the CDR3 is TGCGCCAGCAGCTTGGGAGGCGCACAGGACACTGAAGCTTTCTTT. Using reference TRBV5-1 and TRBJ1-1 for the parts outside the CDR3, the full variable domain is KAGVTQTPRYLIKTRGQQVTLSCSPISGHRSVSWYQQTPGQGLQFLFEYFSETQRNKGNFPGRFSGRQFSNSRSEMNVSTLELGDSALYLCASSLGGAQDTEAFFGQGTRLTVV.

This clone appeared many times. V is TRBV20-1 and J is TRBJ2-1; 7 bases line up with TRBD2. The length of the CDR3 is 18 residues. Per germline, CDR1 DFQATT and CDR2 SNEGSKA (reference sequence). Trimming removed 5 bases from V and 0 bases from J; junction bases left unmatched: 16. The CDR3 protein is CSAPSLFSAGSSYNEQFF. Written as DNA, the CDR3 is TGCAGTGCTCCGTCCCTATTTTCAGCGGGAAGCTCCTACAATGAGCAGTTCTTC.

A remark on this clone: No DNA is shown, since the ends of the CDR3 on it are uncertain; the CDR3 is the one TCRdb lists. The genes are TRBV7-5 and TRBJ2-3; the table assigns TRBD2, which was not confirmed against the DNA. TRBV7-5 is a listed pseudogene. The CDR3 numbers 21 amino acids, ends counted. CDR3 loop: CISVPEAPRPTSGSWTDTQYF.

In this sample, this clone turned up many times. J is TRBJ1-3 and V is TRBV2; D is unresolved. CDR1 is SNHLY and CDR2 is FYNNEI in the germline V gene. V lost 6 bases and J 4 bases, leaving 16 bases between the germline ends. The CDR3 totals 15 residues. The chain's CDR3 is CASSFQTVKGNTIYF. CDR3 DNA: TGTGCCAGCAGCTTTCAGACGGTCAAAGGAAACACCATATATTTT.

Ten or more counts support this clone. This chain uses TRBV10-1 with TRBJ1-1, with D possibly TRBD1 on 6 matching bases. Germline CDR1 WNHNN, CDR2 SYGVQD (reference sequence). This CDR3 is built from 13 residues. Trimming stripped 8 bases from V and 10 bases from J, with 20 bases between. DNA of the CDR3: TGCGCCAGCTCGGCCCTCCCGGGGGCTGCAGCTTTCTTT. This codes for CASSALPGAAAFF.

In nucleotides, the CDR3 is TGTGCCAGCTCACCACTTGGATCAACAGCCGAAGCTTTCTTT. Its protein is CASSPLGSTAEAFF. The rearrangement joins TRBV18 to TRBJ1-1, with D unclear. V was trimmed by 1 base and J by 8 bases, leaving 14 bases between them. The CDR3 consists of 14 residues. CDR1 and CDR2 from the germline V gene are KGHSH and LQKENI.

In its sample, this clone was seen many times. The CDR3: CASSLTGTSADYTF. In DNA, the CDR3 is TGTGCCAGCAGTTTAACCGGGACAAGTGCTGACTACACCTTC. V and J are TRBV28 and TRBJ1-2; D may be TRBD1 (6 bases). CDR1 MDHEN and CDR2 SYDVKM come from the germline V gene. V dropped 2 bases and J dropped 10 bases, with 17 bases sitting between them. The CDR3 is 14 residues long.

Regarding this clone: An end of the junction does not agree with germline; a read error may underlie this. Additional DNA sequences in this sample encode the identical CDR3. The rearrangement uses TRBV3-1 and TRBJ2-1; D uncertain. CDR3 length: 17 amino acids. The V gene's germline CDR1 is LGHDT and CDR2 YNNKEL (reference sequence). CDR3 sequence (DNA): TGTGCCAGCAGCCAAGGTTTCAGGAGCGCAACCTACAACGAGCAGTTCTTC. Translation: CASSQGFRSATYNEQFF.

This clone came up many times. This chain connects TRBV30 to TRBJ1-1; D uncertain. The CDR3 contains 15 residues. V was cut by 3 bases and J by 7 bases, with 21 bases left in between. In germline, CDR1 is GTSNPN, CDR2 SVGIG (reference sequence). In DNA, the CDR3 is TGTGCCTGGAGAGTATCCACGAGGGAAAGCAGTGAAGCTTTCTTT. This encodes CAWRVSTRESSEAFF.

This clone was observed many times. The V call is TRBV19, the J call TRBJ2-7; 11 bases map to TRBD2. The CDR3 runs to 15 residues. Per the germline V gene, CDR1 is LNHDA and CDR2 is SQIVND (reference sequence). After removal of 1 base from V and 4 bases from J, the junction contained 3 bases not matched to a gene. The chain's CDR3 is CASSIALAGVYEQYF. The CDR3, as DNA: TGTGCCAGTAGTATAGCACTAGCGGGAGTGTACGAGCAGTACTTC. Using reference TRBV19 and TRBJ2-7 for the parts outside the CDR3, the full variable domain is DGGITQSPKYLFRKEGQNVTLSCEQNLNHDAMYWYRQDPGQGLRLIYYSQIVNDFQKGDIAEGYSVSREKKESFPLTVTSAQKNPTAFYLCASSIALAGVYEQYFGPGTRLTVT.

At least ten counts were recorded for this clone. V and J are TRBV7-2 and TRBJ1-1; D might be TRBD1 (5 bases). The CDR3 has 14 residues. The V end lost 1 base, the J end lost 4 bases, and 10 bases lay between the germline ends. Germline CDR1 is SGHTA and CDR2 is FQGNSA. The CDR3 loop is CASSLGGSGTEAFF. CDR3 nucleotide sequence: TGTGCCAGCAGCTTAGGGGGGAGTGGCACTGAAGCTTTCTTT.

This clone was counted ten times or more. V usage is TRBV14 and J usage is TRBJ2-5; no reliable D call. CDR1 and CDR2 from the germline V gene are SGHDN and FVKESK. CDR3 length equals 11 residues. V lost 4 bases, J lost 5 bases, and 5 bases lay in between. CDR3 coding DNA: TGTGCCAGCAGCCTCGGGGAGACCCAGTACTTC. Protein product: CASSLGETQYF.

The chain combines TRBV3-1 with TRBJ2-5; 7 nucleotides agree with TRBD2. The V gene's germline CDR1 is LGHDT and CDR2 YNNKEL (reference sequence). The CDR3 loop spans 15 amino acids. Losses at the gene ends were 1 base for V and 5 bases for J; bases not matched to a gene: 7. CDR3 amino acids: CASSQVPSGWETQYF. DNA for the CDR3: TGTGCCAGCAGCCAAGTTCCTAGCGGATGGGAGACCCAGTACTTC.